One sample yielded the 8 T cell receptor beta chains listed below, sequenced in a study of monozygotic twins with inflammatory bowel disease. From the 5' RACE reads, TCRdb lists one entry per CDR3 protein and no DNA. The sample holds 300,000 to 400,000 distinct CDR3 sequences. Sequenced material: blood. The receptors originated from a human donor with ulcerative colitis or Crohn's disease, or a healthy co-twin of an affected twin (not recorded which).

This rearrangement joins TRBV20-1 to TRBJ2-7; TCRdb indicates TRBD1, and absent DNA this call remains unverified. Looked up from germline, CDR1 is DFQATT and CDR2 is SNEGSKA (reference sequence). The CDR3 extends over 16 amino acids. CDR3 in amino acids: CSASPIRTGTGYEQYF.

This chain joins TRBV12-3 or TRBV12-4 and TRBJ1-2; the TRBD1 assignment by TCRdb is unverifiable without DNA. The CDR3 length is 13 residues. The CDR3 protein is CASTPTGGEGYTF.

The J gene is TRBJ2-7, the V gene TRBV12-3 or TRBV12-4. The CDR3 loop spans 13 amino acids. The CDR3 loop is CAGSFDRVSEQYF.

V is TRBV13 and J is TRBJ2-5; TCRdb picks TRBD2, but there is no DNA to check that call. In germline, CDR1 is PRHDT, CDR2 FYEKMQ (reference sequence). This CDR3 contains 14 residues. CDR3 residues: CASSSAWSGETQYF.

This CDR3 is CASSSGGVRAYNEQFF. This chain joins TRBV27 and TRBJ2-1; TCRdb's D call of TRBD2 is untestable without DNA. The CDR3 consists of 16 residues. Germline CDR1 MNHEY, CDR2 SMNVEV (reference sequence).

The CDR3 is CASSSAAGQTF. V gene TRBV7-9 combines with J gene TRBJ1-2. Looked up from germline, CDR1 is SEHNR and CDR2 is FQNEAQ (reference sequence). This CDR3 has 11 amino acids.

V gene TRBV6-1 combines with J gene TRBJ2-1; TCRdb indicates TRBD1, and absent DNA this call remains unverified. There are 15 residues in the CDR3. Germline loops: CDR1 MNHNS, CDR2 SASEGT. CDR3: CASRKQGSAYNEQFF.

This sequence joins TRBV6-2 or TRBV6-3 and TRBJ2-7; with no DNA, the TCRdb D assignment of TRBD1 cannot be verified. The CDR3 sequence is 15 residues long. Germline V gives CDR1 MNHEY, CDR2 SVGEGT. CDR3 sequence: CASIPTGQGAHEQYF.